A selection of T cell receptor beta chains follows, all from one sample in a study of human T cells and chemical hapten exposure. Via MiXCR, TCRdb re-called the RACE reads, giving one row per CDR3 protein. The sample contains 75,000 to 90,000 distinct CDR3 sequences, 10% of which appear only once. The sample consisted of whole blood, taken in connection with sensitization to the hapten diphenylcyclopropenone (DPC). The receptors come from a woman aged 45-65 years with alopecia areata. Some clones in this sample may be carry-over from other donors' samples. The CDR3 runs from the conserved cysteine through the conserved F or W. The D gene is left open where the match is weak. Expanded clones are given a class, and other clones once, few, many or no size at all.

CDR3 protein: CSATGQGRGGAFF; CDR3 DNA: TGCAGTGCTACGGGACAGGGTAGAGGCGGAGCTTTCTTT; clone size: -; V gene: TRBV20-1; D gene: TRBD1; J gene: TRBJ1-1
CDR3 protein: CASSLRLAGVIDTQYF; CDR3 DNA: TGTGCCAGCAGCTTGAGGCTAGCGGGAGTCATAGATACGCAGTATTTT; clone size: -; V gene: TRBV5-4; D gene: TRBD2; J gene: TRBJ2-3
CDR3 protein: CATSRLAGTVAYEQYF; CDR3 DNA: TGTGCCACCAGCAGGCTAGCCGGGACAGTTGCCTACGAGCAGTACTTC; clone size: -; V gene: TRBV15; D gene: TRBD1; J gene: TRBJ2-7
CDR3 protein: CSADGGAETQYF; CDR3 DNA: TGCAGCGCCGATGGGGGGGCAGAGACCCAGTACTTC; clone size: many; V gene: TRBV29-1; D gene: -; J gene: TRBJ2-5
CDR3 protein: CASSSRVRGRPNTQYF; CDR3 DNA: TGTGCCAGCAGTTCTCGTGTGCGGGGCCGTCCGAATACGCAGTATTTT; clone size: few; V gene: TRBV12-3/TRBV12-4; D gene: -; J gene: TRBJ2-3
CDR3 protein: CSAGGGFYEQYF; CDR3 DNA: TGCAGCGCCGGTGGGGGATTCTACGAGCAGTACTTC; clone size: few; V gene: TRBV29-1; D gene: -; J gene: TRBJ2-7
CDR3 protein: CSAPLPGKSYNEQFF; CDR3 DNA: TGCAGTGCACCACTCCCCGGCAAGTCCTACAATGAGCAGTTCTTC; clone size: many; V gene: TRBV20-1; D gene: -; J gene: TRBJ2-1
CDR3 protein: CSARDRGYGTDTQYF; CDR3 DNA: TGCAGTGCTAGAGATAGGGGGTATGGCACAGATACGCAGTATTTT; clone size: -; V gene: TRBV20-1; D gene: -; J gene: TRBJ2-3
CDR3 protein: CSVRQSEAFF; CDR3 DNA: TGCAGCGTTAGACAGAGTGAAGCTTTCTTT; clone size: many; V gene: TRBV29-1; D gene: -; J gene: TRBJ1-1
CDR3 protein: CASSLDRGTNYGYTF; CDR3 DNA: TGTGCCAGCAGTTTGGACAGGGGGACAAACTATGGCTACACCTTC; clone size: many; V gene: TRBV12-3/TRBV12-4; D gene: TRBD1; J gene: TRBJ1-2
CDR3 protein: CSVEYSGSSYEQYF; CDR3 DNA: TGCAGCGTTGAGTATAGCGGGAGCTCCTACGAGCAGTACTTC; clone size: -; V gene: TRBV29-1; D gene: TRBD2; J gene: TRBJ2-7